This T cell receptor beta chain was sequenced for a study of Ad26.COV2.S vaccination and SARS-CoV-2 variants. Here immunoSEQ multiplex PCR was the method, and the copy in TCRdb shows in-frame clones only, minus some. The table records 440,000 or so clones, 80% to 90% of them present only once. Noted treatment: some 19 received Ad26.COV2.S at low or high dose, single or two shots; about 5 received placebo; per-sample allocation not given. It was on day 63 after the first vaccine or placebo injection that samples were taken. This CDR3 has 15 residues. Germline V gene lookup returns CDR1 SGDLS and CDR2 YYNGEE. The V end lost 2 bases, the J end lost 10 bases, and 19 bases lay between the germline ends.

This chain links TRBV9 with TRBJ2-1; D perhaps matches TRBD2 (6 bases). This sequence originates from a person between 18 and 65 years old who received the Ad26.COV2.S COVID-19 vaccine or a placebo. Source: peripheral blood, taken in a trial of Ad26.COV2.S vaccine versus placebo. In DNA, the CDR3 is TGTGCCAGCAGCGTCCGCCGGGACTTCACGGGGGAGCAGTTCTTC. The encoded protein is CASSVRRDFTGEQFF.